The present entry profiles one T cell receptor beta chain with its context. This CDR3 is 15 amino acids long. The V gene's germline CDR1 is KGHSH and CDR2 LQKENI. Trimming at V came to 2 bases and at J to 4 bases, leaving 6 bases not matched to a gene. This record comes from a study of blood T cell repertoires in COVID-19. Study-level information: From the United States, Italy and Spain came samples of acute and convalescent COVID-19. T cells, B-cell-depleted T cells, or PBMCs provided the cDNA or gDNA that served as material.

Per the original methods: Estimation of nucleated cell counts relied on the amplification of reference gene primers. Produced via immunoSEQ multiplex PCR; TCRdb's table is partial and in-frame only. V and J calls and clone size are those listed in that table; D and trimming were worked out from the DNA. The profile shows 70,000 to 85,000 clones, around 82% of them singletons. The receptor was isolated from a human donor in a cohort sampled during active COVID-19. The J gene is TRBJ2-5, the V gene TRBV18, with 8 bases lining up with TRBD1. Sequencing was carried out using peripheral blood. The CDR3 loop is CASSPDNRGSETQYF. The CDR3 DNA reads TGTGCCAGCTCACCAGATAACAGGGGGTCAGAGACCCAGTACTTC.